The 4 T cell receptor beta chains reported below all come from one sample, sequenced in a study of blood T cell repertoires in COVID-19. Repertoires were generated with immunoSEQ multiplex PCR, while TCRdb's copy carries only in-frame clones and drops some. The sample comprises 380,000 or so clones, 81% of which are singletons, and 1.1% rests with the top ten. Sequenced input: peripheral blood. Source of these receptors: a human donor with acute or convalescent COVID-19. The donor label of this sample is uncertain.

The rearrangement links TRBV27 to TRBJ2-7, with 9 positions matching TRBD1. This CDR3 is 14 amino acids long. Germline assignment: CDR1 MNHEY and CDR2 SMNVEV (reference sequence). V dropped 5 bases and J dropped 4; count of bases not matched to a gene: 6. CDR3 DNA sequence: TGTGCCAGCAGTGCCTGGGACAGGGTGTACGAGCAGTACTTC. It codes for CASSAWDRVYEQYF.

The chain employs TRBV10-3 and TRBJ2-7; D is undetermined. Germline-derived CDR1 and CDR2 are ENHRY and SYGVKD. Trimming left V 6 bases short and J 4 bases short, with 13 bases between. The length of the CDR3 is 13 residues. This CDR3 reads CAISQTPRYEQYF. In DNA form, the CDR3 reads TGTGCCATCAGCCAGACACCCCGGTACGAGCAGTACTTC.

This clone was seen a few times. The chain employs TRBV5-1 and TRBJ1-3, with D perhaps matching TRBD1 (5 bases). CDR3 length equals 14 residues. The V end was cut by 0 bases, the J end by 8 bases, with 12 bases between. Germline CDR1 and CDR2: SGHRS and YFSETQ. The CDR3 loop reads CASSLDRGVDTIYF. The CDR3, as DNA: TGCGCCAGCAGCTTGGATCGGGGGGTGGACACCATATATTTT. The variable domain in full, completed from reference TRBV5-1 and TRBJ1-3, reads KAGVTQTPRYLIKTRGQQVTLSCSPISGHRSVSWYQQTPGQGLQFLFEYFSETQRNKGNFPGRFSGRQFSNSRSEMNVSTLELGDSALYLCASSLDRGVDTIYFGEGSWLTVV.

This sequence joins TRBV5-1 and TRBJ1-1; D is unclear. Germline CDR1 is SGHRS and CDR2 is YFSETQ. This CDR3 contains 14 residues. Trimming stripped 4 bases from V and 4 bases from J, with 14 bases between. CDR3 coding DNA: TGCGCCAGCAGCCTGAGCCGGGAGGTCACTGAAGCTTTCTTT. This sequence encodes CASSLSREVTEAFF.